This T cell receptor (beta chain) was sequenced for a study of shared clonotypes between healthy human individuals (dated by TCRdb to 2018 to 2021). Some background on the complete study: A couple of women and a few men aged 18 to 49 years were included in the cohort. Per donor, three plates each were used for CD4 naive and CD4 memory, two for CD8 naive, and one for CD8 memory. Blood TCR repertoires of four to six healthy adults were deeply sequenced to estimate repertoire size and the extent of clonotype sharing between individuals. To increase sequencing depth and limit assay-specific biases, different laboratories used diverse techniques to prepare libraries and sequence TCR repertoires. Per donor, leukapheresis produced somewhere between about 0.85 and 10 billion PBMCs.

Including cysteine and phenylalanine, the CDR3 has 14 amino acids. Here the CDR3 DNA is all that survives: 42 bases in frame from base 1. V loses 8 bases of germline sequence and J loses 6 bases, and the interval between the two ends is 19 bases. Based on the germline V gene, the CDR1 and CDR2 sequences are SNHLY and FYNNEI. The donors were healthy, HIV-negative adults who had no recently reported acute infections or vaccinations. Only Caucasian adults living in Nashville, Tennessee, USA were represented among the donors. Magnetic negative selection was used to enrich CD4+ T cells, after which naive cells were positively selected on CD45RA and the negative fraction became the memory subset. Blood was obtained by leukapheresis, after which PBMCs were separated by Ficoll-Histopaque density gradient centrifugation and cryopreserved in liquid nitrogen vapor phase. Analytical flow cytometry was used to check the purity and quantity of each magnetically sorted T cell population. From each sorted fraction, genomic DNA was isolated and quantified by UV absorbance on a Nanodrop 2000c.

What the research found in general, with its limitations: Higher generation probabilities were observed for clonotypes shared by all four sorted-subset donors than for non-shared clonotypes. Sampling was restricted to blood, and TCR repertoires in tissue are likely to differ from TCR repertoires in blood. Rarefaction of sorted-subset datasets indicated incomplete sequencing despite the large sequencing depth. Estimated clonotype richness was generally larger for naive than for memory subsets. Across a handful of donors, approximately 4.6% of naive CD4, around 3.5% of naive CD8, roughly 2.3% of memory CD4, and roughly 0.41% of memory CD8 clonotypes were shared. Pairwise subsampling led to the expectation that sequencing depth would affect the degree of clonotype sharing among donors. The genetic and exposure-history diversity represented was limited by the small number of donors.

This clone was seen a handful of times. This receptor's antigen is unknown. Base quality data are lacking; no much larger clone is found one base away. Using the deep immunoSEQ assay, TCR CDR3 regions were amplified from genomic DNA by multiplex PCR. Genomic DNA extracted from each cell subset was distributed evenly over all wells of several immunoSEQ 96-well plates, and each plate served as one replicate. Each replicate PCR for sorted subsets received around 200 ng genomic DNA, equal to around 32,000 T cell genomes. The purified libraries were quantified using a Qubit 3.0 fluorometer, sized with a Bioanalyzer 2100, and then quantified again using the KAPA Library Quantification kit. A separate single-read 150-cycle Illumina NextSeq 550 flow cell was used to sequence each immunoSEQ 96-well plate. In the original analysis: Because the immunoSEQ output held only junctional sequences and lacked quality scores, the filtering could not match the filtering applied to full-length reads. Sequences were annotated with PyIR, a Python wrapper for IgBLAST v1.9, using IMGT germline references to assign V/J genes and CDR3. Reads were filtered out if the reads had weak V/J assignments (E-value above 1e-6), no CDR3, stop codons, out-of-frame junctions, or ambiguous translated residues. A V3J clonotype was defined by an identical inferred V gene, J gene, and CDR3 amino acid sequence. Percentage overlap between repertoires was computed as shared unique clonotypes divided by the size of the smaller repertoire. Three approaches were used to assess repertoire richness: RTK rarefaction, the Chao1 estimator, and Recon v2.1 estimates of unobserved clonotypes. Generation probabilities were computed with OLGA for all TCRbeta clonotypes obtained by the gDNA method from several donors. The immuneACCESS repertoire file appears here via TCRdb, limited to in-frame rearrangements. These files lack a portion of the clones; in checked studies, under half of the deficit traces to unresolved V genes, and the cause of the others is not known. D and trimming come from the DNA, and the V and J calls and clone size come from that table. This sample has 1,400,000 or so clones in its table, and 97% to 99% of those were observed once. The ten largest account for about 0.4% of the sample.

Material: naive CD4+ T cells sorted from blood. The sample's cell subset or site label is to be understood as: CD45RA+ positively selected. This TCR came from a man younger than 45 in good health. Recombination linked TRBV2 to TRBJ1-2; no D gene call is confident. The CDR3 region has the sequence CASGKRRTGDGYTF. At the DNA level, the sequence is TGTGCCAGCGGAAAGAGACGGACGGGTGATGGCTACACCTTC. With the rest looked up from the reference TRBV2 and TRBJ1-2 genes rather than sequenced, the full variable domain is EPEVTQTPSHQVTQMGQEVILRCVPISNHLYFYWYRQILGQKVEFLVSFYNNEISEKSEIFDDQFSVERPDGSNFTLKIRSTKLEDSAMYFCASGKRRTGDGYTFGSGTRLTVV.